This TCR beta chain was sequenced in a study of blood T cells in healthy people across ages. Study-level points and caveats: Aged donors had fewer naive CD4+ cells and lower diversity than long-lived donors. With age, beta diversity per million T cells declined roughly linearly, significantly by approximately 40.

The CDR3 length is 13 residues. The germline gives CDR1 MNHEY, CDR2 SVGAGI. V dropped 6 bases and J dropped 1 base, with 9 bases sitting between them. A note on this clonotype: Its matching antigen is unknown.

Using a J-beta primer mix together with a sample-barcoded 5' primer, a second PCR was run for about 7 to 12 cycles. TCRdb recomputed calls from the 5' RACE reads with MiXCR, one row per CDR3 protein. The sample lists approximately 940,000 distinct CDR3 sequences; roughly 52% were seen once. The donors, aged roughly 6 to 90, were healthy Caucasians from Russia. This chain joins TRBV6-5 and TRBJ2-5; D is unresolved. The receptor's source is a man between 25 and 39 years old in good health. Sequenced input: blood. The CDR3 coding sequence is TGTGCCAGCAGGAGAACAGTCCAAGAGACCCAGTACTTC. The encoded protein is CASRRTVQETQYF.